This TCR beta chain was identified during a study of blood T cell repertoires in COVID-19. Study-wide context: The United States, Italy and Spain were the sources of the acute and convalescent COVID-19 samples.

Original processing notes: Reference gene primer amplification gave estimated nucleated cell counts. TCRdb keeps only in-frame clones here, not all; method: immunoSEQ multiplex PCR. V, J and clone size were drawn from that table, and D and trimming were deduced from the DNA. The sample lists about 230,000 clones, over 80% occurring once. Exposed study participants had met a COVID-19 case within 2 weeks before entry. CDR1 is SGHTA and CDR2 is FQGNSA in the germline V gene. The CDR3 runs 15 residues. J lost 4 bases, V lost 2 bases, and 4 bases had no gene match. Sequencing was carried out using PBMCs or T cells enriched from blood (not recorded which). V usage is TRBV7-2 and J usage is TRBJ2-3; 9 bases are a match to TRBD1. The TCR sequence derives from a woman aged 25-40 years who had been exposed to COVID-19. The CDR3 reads CASSLTGGKADTQYF. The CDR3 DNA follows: TGTGCCAGCAGCTTAACAGGGGGCAAGGCAGATACGCAGTATTTT.